Listed below are T cell receptor beta chains from one sample, sequenced in a study of beta chain features in type 1 diabetes. TCRdb's table, derived via immunoSEQ multiplex PCR, lists solely in-frame clones and lacks some. The table has 400,000 or so clones, 8.5% to 10% seen once. Sequenced sample: central memory CD4+ T cells from blood. All receptors derive from a man aged 30-40 years with type 1 diabetes. The conserved cysteine and the conserved F or W are not part of the CDR3 here.

v_call cdr3_aa
TRBV11-2 ASSLNSDSPLH
TRBV5-4 ASRSGGARAGYT
TRBV27 ASRRPVSGLAGGNNEQF
TRBV21-1 ASSRASGFSYEQY
TRBV28 ASSNVGTGDYGYT
TRBV28 ASSSIRQDDSYEQY
TRBV15 ATSPRTGLGTEAF
TRBV5-4 ASSLRQGYEQY
TRBV6-5 ASSYRDRSGYT
TRBV10-3 AISPGQGKIEFTEAF
TRBV5-1 ASRNERTGLTDTQY
TRBV28 ASSLGRFSGANVLT
TRBV5-1 ASSEKIRGYEQY
TRBV6-1 ASSEGSRPYEQY
TRBV28 ASSPRDRATQHH
TRBV28 ASVVAGGPDEQF
TRBV28 ASSPADRLHGYT
TRBV4-1 ASSQDYGTSGETQY
TRBV28 ASTSTGTEQY
TRBV5-1 ASSDLGSTDTQY
TRBV28 ASSSQQGVVDIQY
TRBV6-6 AIRTENYEQY
TRBV19 ASSIWVVGTGELF
TRBV7-9 ASSPGTGVADTQY
TRBV5-1 ASSSTPGLQDTQY
TRBV6-1 ASSPQVGEKLF
TRBV10-2 ASSREREEELF
TRBV19 ASSRGLTPGELF
TRBV11-2 ASSLVGYNEQF
TRBV15 ATSRGRVQETQY
TRBV29-1 SVEDFTADTQY
TRBV7-3 ASSSLAGSTGELF
TRBV7-2 ASSPGQTSGSTDTQY
TRBV12-5 ASGSGDDQPQH
TRBV4-1 ASSQPGQRNTIY
TRBV7-9 ASSPRTEPYYGYT
TRBV7-3 ASSFIFTDTQY
TRBV7-9 ASSFQGGRTDTQY
TRBV5-4 ASSFGVGTEAF
TRBV5-1 ASRDGEHRETEAF
TRBV10-1 ASSGTRLTDTQY
TRBV7-2 ASSSGGASGVRETQY
TRBV9 ASSVGQVVGIDEQF
TRBV25-1 ASSAFGGTNQETQY